This TCR beta chain is from a study of breast tumors, draining lymph nodes, adjacent tissues. General study results and limits: Data fit most tumor T cells coming from lymph node, expanding in tumor. Tumor repertoires ranked between lymph nodes and nontumor tissue in diversity, with V and J gene preferences.

One entry per CDR3 protein, called by TCRdb with MiXCR from the multiplex PCR reads. The sample has some 200,000 distinct CDR3 sequences, approximately 33% seen once; the top ten hold around 4.5%. This clonotype was picked up many times. Antigen: not known. Axillary draining lymph nodes of breast cancer patients supplied the node samples. The CDR3 contains 18 residues. Trimming took 3 bases from V and 2 from J; bases not matched to a gene: 11. The germline V gene has CDR1 GTSNPN and CDR2 SVGIG (reference sequence). The rearrangement links TRBV30 to TRBJ2-7, with 15 bases matching TRBD2. The source material was axillary lymph node tissue. The receptor's source is a female donor with breast cancer. Some clones in this sample may be carry-over from other donors' samples. As DNA, the CDR3 is TGTGCCTGGAGCCATTCCGGGACTAGCGGGAGGATAACCTACGAGCAGTACTTC. Translation: CAWSHSGTSGRITYEQYF.